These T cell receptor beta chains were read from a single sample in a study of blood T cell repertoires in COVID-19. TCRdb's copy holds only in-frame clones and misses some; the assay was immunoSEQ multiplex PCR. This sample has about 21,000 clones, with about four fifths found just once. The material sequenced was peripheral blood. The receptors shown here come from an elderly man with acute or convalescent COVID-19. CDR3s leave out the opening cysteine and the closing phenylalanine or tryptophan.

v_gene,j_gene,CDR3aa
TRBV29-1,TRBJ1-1,SFAGGGNTEAF
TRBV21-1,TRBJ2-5,ASSPHSLGQKHQETQY
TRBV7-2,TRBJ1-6,ASSFTGVGSYNSPLH
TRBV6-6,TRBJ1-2,ASRDPDTGDYGYT
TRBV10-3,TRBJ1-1,AISESGYPGARGTEAF
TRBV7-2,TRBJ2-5,ASSLGYGTGPQETQY
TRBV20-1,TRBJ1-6,SASSLRAGGALHNSPLH
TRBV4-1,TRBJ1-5,ASSQGQVYQPQH
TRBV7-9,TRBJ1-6,ASSTNNSPLH
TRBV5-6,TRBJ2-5,ASSPLGGVGETQY
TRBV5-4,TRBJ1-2,ASRVWDSYGYT
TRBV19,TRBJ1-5,ASSIGEGRGNQPQH
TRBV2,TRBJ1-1,ASSERGPGQGIRTVAF
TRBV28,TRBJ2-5,ASSTRTRRRETQY
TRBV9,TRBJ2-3,ASSVGQGASTQY
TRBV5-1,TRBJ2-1,ASSPGGGRGNEQF
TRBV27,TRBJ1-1,ASSFRGGMWTEAF
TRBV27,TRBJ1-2,ASSPGTGGYYGYT